This TCR beta chain was profiled in a study of PD-1 blockade in mismatch repair-deficient tumors. Study overall: Patients had about a dozen mismatch repair-deficient cancer types, all previously treated and progressing. Study-level results: Tumor-resident clones, often undetectable pretreatment in blood, expanded then contracted after pembrolizumab.

Germline CDR1 reads MNHEY; CDR2 reads SMNVEV (reference sequence). Trimming took 6 bases from V and 3 from J, leaving 3 bases between them. This CDR3 comprises 11 residues. With respect to this clone: Its antigen remains unidentified.

Sequencing used immunoSEQ multiplex PCR; TCRdb keeps in-frame clones, though not all of them. This table holds approximately 79,000 clones, approximately 80% found once. The sequence came from an adult with mismatch repair-deficient cancer. Sequenced material: peripheral blood, taken 44 weeks after starting pembrolizumab. The V and J genes are TRBV27 and TRBJ2-1; unclear D gene. For the CDR3, the DNA is TGTGCCAGCAGGGACTACAATGAGCAGTTCTTC. This encodes CASRDYNEQFF.